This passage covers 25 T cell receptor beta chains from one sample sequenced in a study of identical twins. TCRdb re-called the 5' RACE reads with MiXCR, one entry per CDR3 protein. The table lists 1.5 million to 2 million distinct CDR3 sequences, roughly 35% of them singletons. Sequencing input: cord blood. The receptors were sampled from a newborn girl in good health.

This CDR3 is CASSWASGRGEQFF. Written as DNA, the CDR3 is TGTGCCAGCAGTTGGGCTAGCGGGAGGGGAGAGCAGTTCTTC. The chain combines TRBV28 with TRBJ2-1; TRBD2 matches at 12 bases. Germline V gene lookup returns CDR1 MDHEN and CDR2 SYDVKM. The ends lost 4 bases at V and 10 bases at J; junction bases unmatched: 5. CDR3 length equals 14 residues.

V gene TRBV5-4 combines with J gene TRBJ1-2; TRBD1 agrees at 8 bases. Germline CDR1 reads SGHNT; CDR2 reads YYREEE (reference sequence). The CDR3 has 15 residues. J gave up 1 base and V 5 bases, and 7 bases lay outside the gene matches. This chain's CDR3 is CASRSGTGLNYGYTF. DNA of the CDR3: TGTGCCAGCAGGTCGGGGACAGGTCTTAACTATGGCTACACCTTC.

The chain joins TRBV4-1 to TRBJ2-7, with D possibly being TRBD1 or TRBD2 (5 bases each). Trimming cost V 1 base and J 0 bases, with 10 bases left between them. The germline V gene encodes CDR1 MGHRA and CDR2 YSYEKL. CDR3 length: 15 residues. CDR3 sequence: CASSQGGTSSYEQYF. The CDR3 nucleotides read TGCGCCAGCAGCCAAGGGGGGACGTCCTCCTACGAGCAGTACTTC.

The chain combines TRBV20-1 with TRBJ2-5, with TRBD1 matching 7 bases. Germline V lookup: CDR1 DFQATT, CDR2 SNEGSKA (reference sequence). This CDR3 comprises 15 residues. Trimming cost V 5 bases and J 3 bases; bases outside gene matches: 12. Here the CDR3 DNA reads TGCAGTGCTGACGAAATTACAGGGGCAGAAGAGACCCAGTACTTC. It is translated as CSADEITGAEETQYF.

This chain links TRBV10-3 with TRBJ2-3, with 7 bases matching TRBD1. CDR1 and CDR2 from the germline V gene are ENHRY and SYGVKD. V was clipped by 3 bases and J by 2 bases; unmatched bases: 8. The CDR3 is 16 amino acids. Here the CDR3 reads CAISDPTGLFTDTQYF. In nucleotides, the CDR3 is TGTGCCATCAGTGACCCGACAGGGTTATTCACAGATACGCAGTATTTT.

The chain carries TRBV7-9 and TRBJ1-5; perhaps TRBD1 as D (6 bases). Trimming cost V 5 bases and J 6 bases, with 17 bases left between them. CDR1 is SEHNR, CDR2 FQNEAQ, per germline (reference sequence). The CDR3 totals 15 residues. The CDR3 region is CASSPLPGGLQPQHF. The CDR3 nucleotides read TGTGCCAGCAGCCCGCTGCCGGGGGGGCTTCAGCCCCAGCATTTT. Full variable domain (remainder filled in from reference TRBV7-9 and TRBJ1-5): DTGVSQNPRHKITKRGQNVTFRCDPISEHNRLYWYRQTLGQGPEFLTYFQNEAQLEKSRLLSDRFSAERPKGSFSTLEIQRTEQGDSAMYLCASSPLPGGLQPQHFGDGTRLSIL.

CDR3 amino acids: CASSQPRTEYNNEQYF. CDR3 sequence (DNA): TGCGCCAGCAGCCAACCCCGGACAGAGTACAACAATGAGCAGTACTTC. J is TRBJ2-5 and V is TRBV4-1, with D perhaps TRBD1 (6 bases). The V gene lost 2 bases and the J gene lost 11 bases, with 24 bases spanning the gap. This CDR3 is built from 16 residues. Germline V gene lookup returns CDR1 MGHRA and CDR2 YSYEKL.

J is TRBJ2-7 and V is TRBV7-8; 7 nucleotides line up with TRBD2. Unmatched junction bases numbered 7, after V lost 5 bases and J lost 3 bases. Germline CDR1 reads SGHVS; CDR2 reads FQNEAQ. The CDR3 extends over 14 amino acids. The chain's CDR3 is CASSDRTSVYEQYF. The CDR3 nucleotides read TGTGCCAGCAGCGACCGGACTAGTGTCTACGAGCAGTACTTC. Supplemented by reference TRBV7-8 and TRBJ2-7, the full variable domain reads GAGVSQSPRYKVAKRGQDVALRCDPISGHVSLFWYQQALGQGPEFLTYFQNEAQLDKSGLPSDRFFAERPEGSVSTLKIQRTQQEDSAVYLCASSDRTSVYEQYFGPGTRLTVT.

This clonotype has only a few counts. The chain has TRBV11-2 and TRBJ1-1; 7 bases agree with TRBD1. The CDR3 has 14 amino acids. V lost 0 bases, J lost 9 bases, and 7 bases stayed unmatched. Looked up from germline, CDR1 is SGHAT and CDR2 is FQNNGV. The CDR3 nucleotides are TGTGCCAGCAGCTTAGATATCGGGAGGGGGCAAGCTTTCTTT. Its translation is CASSLDIGRGQAFF.

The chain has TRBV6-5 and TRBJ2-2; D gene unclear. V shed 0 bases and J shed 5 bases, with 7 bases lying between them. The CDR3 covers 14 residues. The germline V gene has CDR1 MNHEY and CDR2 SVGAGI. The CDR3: CASSYSGRTGELFF. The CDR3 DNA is TGTGCCAGCAGTTACTCCGGGCGAACCGGGGAGCTGTTTTTT.

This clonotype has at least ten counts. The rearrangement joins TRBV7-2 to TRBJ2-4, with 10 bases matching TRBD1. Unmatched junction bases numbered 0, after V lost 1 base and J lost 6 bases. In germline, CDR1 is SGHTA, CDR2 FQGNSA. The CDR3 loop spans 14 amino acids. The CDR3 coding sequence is TGTGCCAGCAGCTTAGGGACAGGGGGAAACATTCAGTACTTC. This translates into CASSLGTGGNIQYF.

The CDR3 sequence: CASSYVQGNYNSPLHF. Written as DNA, the CDR3 is TGTGCCAGCAGTTACGTACAGGGGAACTATAATTCACCCCTCCACTTT. The chain uses TRBV6-5 and TRBJ1-6; 7 positions agree with TRBD1. This CDR3 spans 16 amino acids. J was trimmed by 3 bases and V by 2 bases; bases with no gene match: 4. The germline V gene encodes CDR1 MNHEY and CDR2 SVGAGI.

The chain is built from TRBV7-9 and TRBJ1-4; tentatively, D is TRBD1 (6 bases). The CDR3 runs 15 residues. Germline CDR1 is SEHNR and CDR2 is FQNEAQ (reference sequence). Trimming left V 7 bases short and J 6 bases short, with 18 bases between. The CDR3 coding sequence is TGTGCCAGCAACCTCGGCAGGGGCATGGATGAAAAACTGTTTTTT. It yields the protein CASNLGRGMDEKLFF.

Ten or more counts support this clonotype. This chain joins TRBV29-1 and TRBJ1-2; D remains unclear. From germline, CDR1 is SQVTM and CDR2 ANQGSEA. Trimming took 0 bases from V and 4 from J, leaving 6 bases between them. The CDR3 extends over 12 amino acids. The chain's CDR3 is CSVEDQFYGYTF. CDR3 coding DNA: TGCAGCGTTGAAGATCAGTTCTATGGCTACACCTTC.

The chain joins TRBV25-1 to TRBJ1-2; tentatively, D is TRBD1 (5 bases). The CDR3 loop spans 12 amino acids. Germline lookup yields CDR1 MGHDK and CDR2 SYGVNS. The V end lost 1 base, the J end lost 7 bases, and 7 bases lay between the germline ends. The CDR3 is CASSEWDGGYTF. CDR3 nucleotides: TGTGCCAGCAGTGAATGGGACGGTGGCTACACCTTC.

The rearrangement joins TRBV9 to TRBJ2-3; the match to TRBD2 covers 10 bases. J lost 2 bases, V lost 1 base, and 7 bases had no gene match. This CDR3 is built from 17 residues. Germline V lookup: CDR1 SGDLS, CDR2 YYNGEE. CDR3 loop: CASSVNKLAGNTDTQYF. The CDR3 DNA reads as TGTGCCAGCAGCGTAAACAAACTAGCGGGGAACACAGATACGCAGTATTTT.

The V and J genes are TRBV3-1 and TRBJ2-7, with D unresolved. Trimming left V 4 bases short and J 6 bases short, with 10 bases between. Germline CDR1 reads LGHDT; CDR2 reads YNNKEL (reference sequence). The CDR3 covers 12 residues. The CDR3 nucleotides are TGTGCCAGCAGCCGTGAACGGAGCGAGCAGTACTTC. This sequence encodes CASSRERSEQYF.

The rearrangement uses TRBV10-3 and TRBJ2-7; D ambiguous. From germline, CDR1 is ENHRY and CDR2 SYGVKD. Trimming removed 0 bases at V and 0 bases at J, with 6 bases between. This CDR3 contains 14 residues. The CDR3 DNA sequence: TGTGCCATCAGTGAGTCGCAGGTCTCCTACGAGCAGTACTTC. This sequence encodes CAISESQVSYEQYF.

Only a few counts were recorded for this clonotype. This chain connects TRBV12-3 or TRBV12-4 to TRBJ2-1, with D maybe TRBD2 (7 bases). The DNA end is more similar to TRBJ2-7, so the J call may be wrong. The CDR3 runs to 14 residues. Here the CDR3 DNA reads TGTGCCAGTGGGGGGGGCACCTCCTACAATGAGCAGTACTTC. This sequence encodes CASGGGTSYNEQYF.

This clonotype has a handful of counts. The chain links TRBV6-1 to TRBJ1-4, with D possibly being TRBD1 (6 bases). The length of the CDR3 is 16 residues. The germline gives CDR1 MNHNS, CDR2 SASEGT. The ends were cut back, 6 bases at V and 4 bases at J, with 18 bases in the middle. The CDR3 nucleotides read TGTGCCAGCAGCCTCGATCGACAGGCCGTTAATGAAAAACTGTTTTTT. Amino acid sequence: CASSLDRQAVNEKLFF.

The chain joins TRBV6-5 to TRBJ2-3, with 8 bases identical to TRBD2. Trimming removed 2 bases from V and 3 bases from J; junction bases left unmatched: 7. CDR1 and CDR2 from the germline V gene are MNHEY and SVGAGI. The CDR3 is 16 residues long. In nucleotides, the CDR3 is TGTGCCAGCAGTTACCCGGGAGGGCGGGGAACAGATACGCAGTATTTT. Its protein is CASSYPGGRGTDTQYF.

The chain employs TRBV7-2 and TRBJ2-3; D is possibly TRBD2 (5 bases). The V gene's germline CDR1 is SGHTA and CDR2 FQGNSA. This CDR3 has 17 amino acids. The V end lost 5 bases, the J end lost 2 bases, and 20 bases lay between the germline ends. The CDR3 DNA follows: TGTGCCAGCAGCCCCCGTCCTAGCCGTCGGTCCACAGATACGCAGTATTTT. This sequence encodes CASSPRPSRRSTDTQYF.

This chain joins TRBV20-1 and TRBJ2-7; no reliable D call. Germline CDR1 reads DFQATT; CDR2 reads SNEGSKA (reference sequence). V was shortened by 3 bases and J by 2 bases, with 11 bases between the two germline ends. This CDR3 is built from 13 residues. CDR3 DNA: TGCAGTGCTAGGGATAGCAGCACCTACGAGCAGTACTTC. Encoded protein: CSARDSSTYEQYF.

The CDR3 DNA is TGCAGCGAAGGGATAACGAACACTGAAGCTTTCTTT. Its protein is CSEGITNTEAFF. This chain links TRBV29-1 with TRBJ1-1; D is unresolved. Germline CDR1 reads SQVTM; CDR2 reads ANQGSEA. The CDR3 has 12 amino acids. V was shortened by 7 bases and J by 1 base, with 10 bases between the two germline ends.

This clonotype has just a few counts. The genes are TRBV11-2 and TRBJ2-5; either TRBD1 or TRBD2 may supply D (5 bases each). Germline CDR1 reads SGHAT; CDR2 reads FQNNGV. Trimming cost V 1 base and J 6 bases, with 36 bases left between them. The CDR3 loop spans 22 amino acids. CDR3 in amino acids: CASSLGGLLDFWTGKQEKTQYF. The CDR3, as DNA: TGTGCCAGCAGCTTAGGGGGGTTGTTGGACTTTTGGACGGGTAAGCAGGAGAAGACCCAGTACTTC. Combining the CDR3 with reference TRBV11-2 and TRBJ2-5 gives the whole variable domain EAGVAQSPRYKIIEKRQSVAFWCNPISGHATLYWYQQILGQGPKLLIQFQNNGVVDDSQLPKDRFSAERLKGVDSTLKIQPAKLEDSAVYLCASSLGGLLDFWTGKQEKTQYFGPGTRLLVL.